What follows are 13 T cell receptor beta chains derived from one specimen sequenced in a study of blood T cell repertoires in COVID-19 (dated by TCRdb to the early 2020s). Libraries were made using the immunoSEQ multiplex PCR assay. The clones in this table, taken by TCRdb from immuneACCESS, are in-frame only. Not every clone is retained; where verified, under half of the shortfall comes from an unresolved V gene, and the cause of the rest is unknown. The sample table shows 100,000 to 150,000 clones, and approximately 90% are seen once. The ten largest clones represent more than 3.5% of the sample. The sample consisted of peripheral blood. The receptors derive from a man aged 60-69 years with COVID-19, enrolled during active disease.

V usage is TRBV24-1 and J usage is TRBJ1-6, with 8 bases aligning to TRBD1. Germline trimming cut 3 bases from V and 10 bases from J; bases unmatched to any gene: 13. The germline CDR1 and CDR2 sequences are KGHDR and SFDVKD. The CDR3 is 17 residues long. DNA for the CDR3: TGTGCCACCAGTGATATCGAACAGGGGGTCGCGGAATCACCCCTCCACTTT. Translation: CATSDIEQGVAESPLHF.

The chain uses TRBV4-3 and TRBJ1-5; D unresolved. Per the germline V gene, CDR1 is LGHNA and CDR2 is YSLEER. The CDR3 extends over 13 amino acids. The germline V and J ends were trimmed by 0 bases and 4 bases, with 4 bases remaining between them. The CDR3 DNA follows: TGCGCCAGCAGCCAAGATCCGAATCAGCCCCAGCATTTT. Its translation is CASSQDPNQPQHF.

The J gene is TRBJ2-1, the V gene TRBV6-6, with 10 bases that match TRBD2. The CDR3 runs to 14 residues. V was clipped by 6 bases and J by 5 bases; unmatched bases: 4. Germline-derived CDR1 and CDR2 are MNHNY and SVGAGI (reference sequence). CDR3 loop: CASSQAGGHNEQFF. As DNA, the CDR3 is TGTGCCAGCAGCCAAGCGGGGGGGCACAATGAGCAGTTCTTC.

The V call is TRBV29-1, the J call TRBJ1-5; no definite D call. The CDR3 consists of 13 residues. Germline V gene data show CDR1 as SQVTM and CDR2 as ANQGSEA. V was clipped by 5 bases and J by 0 bases, with 8 bases between them. Written as DNA, the CDR3 is TGCAGCGTTCGAGCTCATAGCAATCAGCCCCAGCATTTT. Protein: CSVRAHSNQPQHF.

The chain couples TRBV19 to TRBJ2-2; possibly TRBD1 for D (6 bases). The CDR3 is 17 amino acids. Germline assignment: CDR1 LNHDA and CDR2 SQIVND (reference sequence). Trimming took 2 bases from V and 1 from J, leaving 14 bases between them. This CDR3 reads CASSIRSGVGNTGELFF. CDR3 nucleotide sequence: TGTGCCAGTAGTATAAGATCAGGGGTGGGGAACACCGGGGAGCTGTTTTTT.

V usage is TRBV2 and J usage is TRBJ2-3; 7 nucleotides line up with TRBD2. V lost 4 bases to trimming and J lost 0 bases; unmatched junction nucleotides: 4. The CDR3 has 15 amino acids. Germline CDR1 and CDR2: SNHLY and FYNNEI. The CDR3 DNA is TGTGCCAGCAGTGTCCTAGCGGAAAGCACAGATACGCAGTATTTT. It codes for CASSVLAESTDTQYF.

V is TRBV9 and J is TRBJ2-7, with TRBD1 matching over 8 bases. The CDR3 is 15 residues long. Trimming cost V 4 bases and J 7 bases; bases outside gene matches: 13. Germline V gene lookup returns CDR1 SGDLS and CDR2 YYNGEE. The CDR3, as DNA: TGTGCCAGCAGCCCCCATGACAGGGGACCGGAAGAGCAGTACTTC. Its protein is CASSPHDRGPEEQYF.

This clone was detected once. The chain carries TRBV5-1 and TRBJ1-1, with TRBD1 identical over 8 bases. The V gene end was trimmed by 4 bases and the J gene end by 4 bases; junction bases not matched to a gene: 6. Germline lookup yields CDR1 SGHRS and CDR2 YFSETQ. This CDR3 contains 14 residues. CDR3 loop: CASSGTTGGTEAFF. The DNA for the CDR3 is TGCGCCAGCAGCGGTACTACAGGGGGCACTGAAGCTTTCTTT.

The gene calls are TRBV6-6 and TRBJ1-2; TRBD1 matches 7 bases. The CDR3 spans 11 residues. Trimming cost V 10 bases and J 5 bases; bases outside gene matches: 4. Germline CDR1 MNHNY, CDR2 SVGAGI (reference sequence). The CDR3 DNA is TGTGCCACCAGGGACAGTTATGGCTACACCTTC. Translation gives CATRDSYGYTF.

The chain combines TRBV7-2 with TRBJ1-5; D remains ambiguous. The CDR3 extends over 12 amino acids. Looked up from germline, CDR1 is SGHTA and CDR2 is FQGNSA. V lost 8 bases, J lost 3 bases, and 8 bases lay in between. CDR3 DNA sequence: TGTGCCAGCGGTAGAGACAATCAGCCCCAGCATTTT. This sequence encodes CASGRDNQPQHF.

The CDR3 loop reads CASSRTGGNGGYTF. The CDR3 region has the DNA TGTGCCAGCAGTAGGACAGGGGGGAACGGTGGCTACACCTTC. V is TRBV28 and J is TRBJ1-2; 10 nucleotides match TRBD1. This CDR3 is built from 14 residues. Germline V gene sequence: CDR1 MDHEN, CDR2 SYDVKM. The V segment lost 5 bases and the J segment 7 bases; nucleotides outside the gene matches: 7.

This clone was counted a few times. This chain's CDR3 is CATSDSLGAGYGYTF. The CDR3 coding sequence is TGTGCCACCAGTGATTCTCTAGGGGCAGGCTATGGCTACACCTTC. The chain joins TRBV24-1 to TRBJ1-2; D is perhaps TRBD1 (5 bases). Germline V lookup: CDR1 KGHDR, CDR2 SFDVKD. V shed 2 bases and J shed 4 bases, with 13 bases lying between them. The CDR3 is made up of 15 amino acids.

The chain couples TRBV18 to TRBJ1-1; no clear D. Deletions cut 3 bases from V and 4 bases from J, with 9 bases between. This CDR3 is built from 13 residues. Germline V gene lookup returns CDR1 KGHSH and CDR2 LQKENI. The CDR3 nucleotides read TGTGCCAGCTCACCCCTTTCTTCCACTGAAGCTTTCTTT. This gives the protein CASSPLSSTEAFF.